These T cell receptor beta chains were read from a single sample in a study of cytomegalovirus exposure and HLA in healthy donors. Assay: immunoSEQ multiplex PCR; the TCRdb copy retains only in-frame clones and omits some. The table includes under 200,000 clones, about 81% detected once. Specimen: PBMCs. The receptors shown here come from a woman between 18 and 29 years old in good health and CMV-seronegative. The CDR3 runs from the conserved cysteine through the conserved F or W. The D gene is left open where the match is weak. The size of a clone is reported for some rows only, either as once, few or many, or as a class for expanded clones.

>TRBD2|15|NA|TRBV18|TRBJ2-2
CASSPPVAGAGELFF
TGTGCCAGCTCGCCGCCAGTGGCGGGAGCCGGGGAGCTGTTTTTT
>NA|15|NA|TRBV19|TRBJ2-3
CASRGTYTSTDTQYF
TGTGCCAGTAGGGGGACATACACTAGCACAGATACGCAGTATTTT
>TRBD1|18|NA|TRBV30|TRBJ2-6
CAWGTGRAPFSGANVLTF
TGTGCCTGGGGGACAGGGAGAGCCCCATTCTCTGGGGCCAACGTCCTGACTTTC
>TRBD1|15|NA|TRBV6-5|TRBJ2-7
CASTWRPGTGAEQYF
TGTGCCAGCACCTGGCGTCCAGGGACAGGGGCCGAGCAGTACTTC
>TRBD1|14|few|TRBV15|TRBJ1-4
CATSRDRGNEKLFF
TGTGCCACCAGCAGGGACAGGGGAAATGAAAAACTGTTTTTT
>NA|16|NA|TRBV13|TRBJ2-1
CASSPRWESSYNEQFF
TGTGCCAGCAGCCCCAGATGGGAGAGCTCCTACAATGAGCAGTTCTTC
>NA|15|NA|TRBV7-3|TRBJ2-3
CASSKDGASTDTQYF
TGTGCCAGCAGCAAAGATGGGGCTAGCACAGATACGCAGTATTTT
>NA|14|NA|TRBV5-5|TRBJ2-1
CASSNRVIYNEQFF
TGTGCCAGCAGCAACAGGGTGATCTACAATGAGCAGTTCTTC
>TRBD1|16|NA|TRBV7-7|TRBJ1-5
CASSLVRQGCNQPQHF
TGTGCTAGCAGCTTAGTTCGACAGGGGTGCAATCAGCCCCAGCATTTT
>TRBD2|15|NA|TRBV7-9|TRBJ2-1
CASSLGLAGDNEQFF
TGTGCCAGCAGCTTAGGGCTAGCGGGGGACAATGAGCAGTTCTTC
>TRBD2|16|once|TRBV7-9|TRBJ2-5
CASSIGLAGRQETQYF
TGTGCCAGCAGCATTGGACTAGCGGGACGCCAAGAGACCCAGTACTTC
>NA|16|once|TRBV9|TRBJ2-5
CASSVGLRGRKETQYF
TGTGCCAGCAGCGTAGGACTGCGGGGGCGTAAAGAGACCCAGTACTTC
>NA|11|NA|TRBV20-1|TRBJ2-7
CSADSSSEQYF
TGCAGTGCCGACTCTAGCTCCGAGCAGTACTTC
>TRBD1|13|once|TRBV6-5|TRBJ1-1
CASSYNRGTEAFF
TGTGCCAGCAGTTACAACAGGGGGACTGAAGCTTTCTTT
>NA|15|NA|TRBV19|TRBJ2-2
CASTWGFGGAGELFF
TGTGCCAGTACGTGGGGGTTTGGGGGCGCCGGGGAGCTGTTTTTT
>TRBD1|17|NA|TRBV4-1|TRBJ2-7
CASSAPGTGLQPYEQYF
TGCGCCAGCAGCGCCCCCGGGACAGGGCTCCAGCCCTACGAGCAGTACTTC
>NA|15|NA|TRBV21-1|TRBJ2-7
CASSERRAGLYEQYF
TGTGCCAGCAGCGAACGGCGCGCGGGACTATACGAGCAGTACTTC
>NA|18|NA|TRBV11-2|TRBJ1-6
CASSFIPGDQGYNSPLHF
TGTGCCAGCAGCTTTATACCCGGTGACCAGGGCTATAATTCACCCCTCCACTTT
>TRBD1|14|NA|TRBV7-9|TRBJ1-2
CASSLPGQGYGYTF
TGTGCCAGCAGCCTACCGGGACAGGGCTATGGCTACACCTTC
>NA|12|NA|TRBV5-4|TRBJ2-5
CASSLAGETQYF
TGTGCCAGCAGCTTGGCGGGGGAGACCCAGTACTTC
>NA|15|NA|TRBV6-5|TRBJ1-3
CASSYSGGSGNTIYF
TGTGCCAGCAGTTATTCCGGGGGCTCTGGAAACACCATATATTTT
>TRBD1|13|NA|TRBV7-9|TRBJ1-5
CASSLTGSQPQHF
TGTGCCAGCAGCTTGACAGGGTCCCAGCCCCAGCATTTT
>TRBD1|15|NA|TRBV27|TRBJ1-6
CASSLSGRGRSPLHF
TGTGCCAGCAGTTTATCGGGCAGGGGGCGTTCACCCCTCCACTTT
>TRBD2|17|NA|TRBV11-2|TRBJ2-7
CASSPSLLAGVSYEQYF
TGTGCCAGCAGCCCAAGTTTACTAGCGGGGGTCTCCTACGAGCAGTACTTC
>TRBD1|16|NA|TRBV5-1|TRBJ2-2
CASSLFGTGITGELFF
TGCGCCAGCAGCTTGTTCGGGACAGGGATTACCGGGGAGCTGTTTTTT
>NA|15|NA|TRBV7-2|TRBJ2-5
CASSYSGTGSETQYF
TGTGCCAGCAGCTATAGCGGGACAGGGTCGGAGACCCAGTACTTC
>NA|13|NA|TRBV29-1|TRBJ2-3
CSVGQVGTDTQYF
TGCAGCGTTGGACAGGTCGGCACAGATACGCAGTATTTT
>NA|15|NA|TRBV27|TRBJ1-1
CASSLGEGSDTEAFF
TGTGCCAGCAGTTTAGGGGAGGGTAGCGACACTGAAGCTTTCTTT